Below, 27 T cell receptor beta chains from the same sample are listed, as sequenced in a study of blood T cell repertoires in COVID-19. The data were produced by immunoSEQ multiplex PCR, yet TCRdb's version contains in-frame clones alone and is incomplete. The sample includes some 180,000 clones, around 84% seen only once; the top ten take 13%. Material for sequencing was peripheral blood. The receptors here all came from a human donor in a cohort sampled during active COVID-19.

This rearrangement joins TRBV6-1 to TRBJ2-2; 7 nucleotides agree with TRBD1. J lost 3 bases, V lost 1 base, and 2 bases had no gene match. Germline CDR1 reads MNHNS; CDR2 reads SASEGT. There are 15 residues in the CDR3. The DNA of the CDR3 is TGTGCCAGCAGTGAAGAGGGGGCCCACACCGGGGAGCTGTTTTTT. The encoded protein is CASSEEGAHTGELFF.

The chain has TRBV7-9 and TRBJ1-1; 9 nucleotides line up with TRBD1. V was pared by 2 bases and J by 7 bases, with 8 bases of the junction left unmatched. Germline V lookup: CDR1 SEHNR, CDR2 FQNEAQ (reference sequence). The CDR3 length is 15 residues. The CDR3: CASSLKGQGSGEAFF. CDR3 DNA sequence: TGTGCCAGCAGCTTAAAGGGACAGGGAAGCGGTGAAGCTTTCTTT.

This clone was observed a handful of times. The chain carries TRBV2 and TRBJ2-1; the D gene is possibly TRBD2 (6 bases). The CDR3 runs to 14 residues. Trimming stripped 5 bases from V and 7 bases from J, with 15 bases between. CDR1 is SNHLY and CDR2 is FYNNEI in the germline V gene. The DNA of the CDR3 is TGTGCCAGCAGTCCTTTGGAGCGGGTAAATGAGCAGTTCTTC. This gives the protein CASSPLERVNEQFF.

V usage is TRBV2 and J usage is TRBJ1-6; possible D gene TRBD1, 6 bases. CDR3 length equals 14 residues. Germline CDR1 and CDR2: SNHLY and FYNNEI. The V gene lost 3 bases and the J gene lost 9 bases, with 12 bases spanning the gap. CDR3 amino acids: CASSEWTAGSPLHF. CDR3 coding DNA: TGTGCCAGCAGTGAGTGGACAGCAGGTTCACCCCTCCACTTT.

CDR3 DNA sequence: TGTGCCTGGAAAAAATCGGGACATAGAGGAACACCCCTCCACTTT. This translates into CAWKKSGHRGTPLHF. This chain uses TRBV30 with TRBJ1-6; D perhaps matches TRBD1 (6 bases). The CDR3 is 15 amino acids. Germline CDR1 reads GTSNPN; CDR2 reads SVGIG (reference sequence). Deletions cut 4 bases from V and 11 bases from J, with 21 bases between. Together with reference TRBV30 and TRBJ1-6, the CDR3 gives the full variable domain: SQTIHQWPATLVQPVGSPLSLECTVEGTSNPNLYWYRQAAGRGLQLLFYSVGIGQISSEVPQNLSASRPQDRQFILSSKKLLLSDSGFYLCAWKKSGHRGTPLHFGNGTRLTVT.

V and J are TRBV10-2 and TRBJ1-2, with 10 bases identical to TRBD1. The junction had 7 bases not matched to a gene; V was cut back by 2 bases and J by 4 bases. Germline values: CDR1 WSHSY, CDR2 SAAADI. This CDR3 is built from 16 residues. Here the CDR3 reads CASSETMTGGAYGYTF. The DNA of the CDR3 is TGCGCCAGCAGTGAGACGATGACAGGGGGCGCCTATGGCTACACCTTC.

The chain is built from TRBV20-1 and TRBJ2-7; 7 positions match TRBD2. Germline assignment: CDR1 DFQATT and CDR2 SNEGSKA (reference sequence). The CDR3 consists of 11 residues. V lost 3 bases, J lost 6 bases, and 2 bases stayed unmatched. In DNA, the CDR3 is TGCAGTGCTAGCGGGAGGACCGAGCAGTACTTC. This gives the protein CSASGRTEQYF.

V is TRBV29-1 and J is TRBJ2-3; D gene unclear. V lost 6 bases to trimming and J lost 4 bases, with 5 bases between them. From germline, CDR1 is SQVTM and CDR2 ANQGSEA. The CDR3 loop spans 10 amino acids. The CDR3 is CSVTADTQYF. In DNA form, the CDR3 reads TGCAGCGTCACGGCAGATACGCAGTATTTT.

The rearrangement links TRBV4-1 to TRBJ2-6, with D possibly TRBD2 on 5 matching bases. Between the trimmed V and J ends, which lost 0 bases and 3 bases, there was a span of 15 bases. The CDR3 loop spans 18 amino acids. Germline loops: CDR1 MGHRA, CDR2 YSYEKL. In DNA form, the CDR3 reads TGCGCCAGCAGCCAAGATAGCTTACGGACTGGTGGGGCCAACGTCCTGACTTTC. It codes for CASSQDSLRTGGANVLTF.

The table lists this clone with a count of one. The chain couples TRBV18 to TRBJ1-2; D is ambiguous. V was clipped by 1 base and J by 6 bases, with 15 bases between them. The CDR3 length is 15 residues. Germline CDR1 KGHSH, CDR2 LQKENI. CDR3 amino acids: CASSPQVADGDGYTF. The CDR3 DNA sequence: TGTGCCAGCTCACCACAGGTAGCCGACGGGGATGGCTACACCTTC.

V and J are TRBV5-1 and TRBJ2-7, with 10 bases lining up with TRBD2. The germline CDR1 and CDR2 sequences are SGHRS and YFSETQ. The CDR3 has 16 amino acids. The J segment lost 4 bases and the V segment lost 0 bases, leaving 7 bases of the junction unmatched. The CDR3 region is CASSLEPAGGLYEQYF. The CDR3 bases are TGCGCCAGCAGCTTGGAACCAGCGGGAGGGTTGTACGAGCAGTACTTC.

This sequence joins TRBV4-1 and TRBJ2-5, with D unresolved. Germline V lookup: CDR1 MGHRA, CDR2 YSYEKL. Trimming cost V 1 base and J 4 bases, with 7 bases left between them. The CDR3 has 13 amino acids. In nucleotides, the CDR3 is TGCGCCAGCAGCCAAGTCTTCCTAGAGACCCAGTACTTC. Translating it yields CASSQVFLETQYF.

The chain employs TRBV28 and TRBJ1-5; 7 bases match TRBD1. This CDR3 is 15 amino acids long. Trimming took 7 bases from V and 3 from J; bases not matched to a gene: 9. The germline CDR1 and CDR2 sequences are MDHEN and SYDVKM. The chain's CDR3 is CASNQDRSFNQPQHF. CDR3 sequence (DNA): TGTGCCAGCAACCAGGACAGGTCATTCAATCAGCCCCAGCATTTT.

The rearrangement links TRBV2 to TRBJ1-2, with 8 bases aligning to TRBD1. The CDR3 sequence is 13 residues long. Germline CDR1 SNHLY, CDR2 FYNNEI. V gave up 6 bases and J gave up 5 bases; unmatched junction bases: 5. This chain's CDR3 is CASRQGGSYGYTF. CDR3 bases: TGTGCCAGCAGACAGGGGGGGTCATATGGCTACACCTTC.

The rearrangement joins TRBV3-1 (or the pseudogene TRBV3-2) to TRBJ2-5; 7 bases line up with TRBD2. Germline CDR1 and CDR2: LGHDT and YNNKEL (reference sequence). J was trimmed by 3 bases and V by 0 bases; bases with no gene match: 4. The CDR3 totals 15 residues. The CDR3 here is CASSQDTRGEETQYF. CDR3 bases: TGTGCCAGCAGCCAAGATACACGGGGGGAAGAGACCCAGTACTTC.

V is TRBV11-2 and J is TRBJ2-1, with TRBD2 matching over 7 bases. This CDR3 region has 18 residues. In germline, CDR1 is SGHAT, CDR2 FQNNGV. V shed 3 bases and J 0 bases; nucleotides not matched to a gene: 11. CDR3 sequence reads: CASSFLLAVSSSYNEQFF. The CDR3, as DNA: TGTGCCAGCAGCTTTCTGCTAGCGGTTTCGAGCTCCTACAATGAGCAGTTCTTC.

This chain uses TRBV19 with TRBJ1-2; TRBD1 aligns across 7 bases. With V trimmed by 3 bases and J by 3 bases, 25 bases remained unmatched. This CDR3 has 21 residues. Per germline, CDR1 LNHDA and CDR2 SQIVND (reference sequence). As DNA, the CDR3 is TGTGCCAGTAGTATTCGGCCGCTGGGGTCTGGGGGGACAGCGGAACACTATGGCTACACCTTC. The encoded protein is CASSIRPLGSGGTAEHYGYTF. The full variable domain, rest sourced from reference TRBV19 and TRBJ1-2, is DGGITQSPKYLFRKEGQNVTLSCEQNLNHDAMYWYRQDPGQGLRLIYYSQIVNDFQKGDIAEGYSVSREKKESFPLTVTSAQKNPTAFYLCASSIRPLGSGGTAEHYGYTFGSGTRLTVV.

V is TRBV11-2 and J is TRBJ2-3; D is ambiguous. Germline V gene sequence: CDR1 SGHAT, CDR2 FQNNGV. With 0 bases removed from V and 10 bases from J, the gap between germline ends came to 11 bases. The CDR3 covers 13 residues. CDR3 in DNA: TGTGCCAGCAGCTTAGAACTCGTATCGGCGCAGTATTTT. Translating it yields CASSLELVSAQYF.

The chain links TRBV6-5 to TRBJ2-7; D is ambiguous. The CDR3 consists of 14 residues. CDR1 and CDR2 from the germline V gene are MNHEY and SVGAGI. V lost 6 bases and J lost 3, with 15 bases in between. CDR3 region: CASRPAALHYEQYF. The CDR3 bases are TGTGCCAGCAGGCCCGCGGCTCTCCACTACGAGCAGTACTTC.

This sequence joins TRBV5-8 and TRBJ2-1, with TRBD1 matching 8 bases. The CDR3 loop spans 16 amino acids. CDR1 SGHTS and CDR2 YDEGEE come from the germline V gene. V was clipped by 4 bases and J by 7 bases; unmatched bases: 13. CDR3 bases: TGTGCCAGCAGCCAGATACGGACAGGGACTCAAAATGAGCAGTTCTTC. Translating it yields CASSQIRTGTQNEQFF. The whole variable domain, remainder taken from reference TRBV5-8 and TRBJ2-1, is EAGVTQSPTHLIKTRGQQATLRCSPISGHTSVYWYQQALGLGLQFLLWYDEGEERNRGNFPPRFSGRQFPNYSSELNVNALELEDSALYLCASSQIRTGTQNEQFFGPGTRLTVL.

This clone has only one observation. The V and J genes are TRBV9 and TRBJ1-6; TRBD1 is a possible D gene (5 bases). The CDR3 loop spans 15 amino acids. Germline V gene data show CDR1 as SGDLS and CDR2 as YYNGEE. The V end lost 3 bases, the J end lost 3 bases, and 10 bases lay between the germline ends. Written as DNA, the CDR3 is TGTGCCAGCAGCGCCGGACATCTCTATAATTCACCCCTCCACTTT. This translates into CASSAGHLYNSPLHF.

V is TRBV5-1 and J is TRBJ2-7; D perhaps matches TRBD1 (6 bases). The V end was cut by 3 bases, the J end by 7 bases, with 17 bases between. Germline CDR1 SGHRS, CDR2 YFSETQ. The CDR3 runs 14 residues. The CDR3 nucleotides are TGCGCCAGCAGCTCTGGCAGGGGCGCCTGGGAGCAGTACTTC. Its protein product is CASSSGRGAWEQYF.

This CDR3 is CASSFGDRGANTEAFF. The CDR3 coding sequence is TGTGCCAGCAGCTTTGGGGACAGAGGGGCCAACACTGAAGCTTTCTTT. V is TRBV7-2 and J is TRBJ1-1, with 7 bases that match TRBD1. Germline V gene data show CDR1 as SGHTA and CDR2 as FQGNSA. The CDR3 is made up of 16 amino acids. The junction had 9 bases not matched to a gene; V was cut back by 3 bases and J by 2 bases.

The chain couples TRBV28 to TRBJ2-1, with TRBD2 matching 13 bases. The J segment lost 8 bases and the V segment lost 2 bases, leaving 6 bases of the junction unmatched. The germline CDR1 and CDR2 sequences are MDHEN and SYDVKM. The CDR3 has 16 residues. For the CDR3, the DNA is TGTGCCAGCAGTTTAGGGACTAGCGGGACCCCCGATGAGCAGTTCTTC. It encodes CASSLGTSGTPDEQFF. Using reference TRBV28 and TRBJ2-1 for the parts outside the CDR3, the full variable domain is DVKVTQSSRYLVKRTGEKVFLECVQDMDHENMFWYRQDPGLGLRLIYFSYDVKMKEKGDIPEGYSVSREKKERFSLILESASTNQTSMYLCASSLGTSGTPDEQFFGPGTRLTVL.

The chain joins TRBV6-5 to TRBJ1-6; maybe TRBD1 (6 bases). The V and J ends lost 6 bases and 6 bases respectively, with 15 bases between them. Germline V gene data show CDR1 as MNHEY and CDR2 as SVGAGI. The CDR3 is made up of 15 amino acids. The CDR3 DNA reads as TGTGCCAGCAGGGAGGGGGGGACCTTTAATTCACCCCTCCACTTT. Encoded protein: CASREGGTFNSPLHF.

This sequence joins TRBV5-1 and TRBJ2-2; 7 bases are shared with TRBD1. CDR1 and CDR2 from the germline V gene are SGHRS and YFSETQ. The CDR3 has 16 amino acids. V gave up 0 bases and J gave up 3 bases; unmatched junction bases: 5. The CDR3 bases are TGCGCCAGCAGCTTGGGCGACAGGGTCGACACCGGGGAGCTGTTTTTT. Translated, it gives CASSLGDRVDTGELFF.

This chain joins TRBV4-1 and TRBJ2-3, with TRBD2 matching 13 bases. The germline V gene encodes CDR1 MGHRA and CDR2 YSYEKL. With V trimmed by 1 base and J by 3 bases, 13 bases remained unmatched. The CDR3 has 20 amino acids. As DNA, the CDR3 is TGCGCCAGCAGCCAAGGGAGAGGGGGCGGACTAGCGGGAGTAACAGATACGCAGTATTTT. This sequence encodes CASSQGRGGGLAGVTDTQYF.